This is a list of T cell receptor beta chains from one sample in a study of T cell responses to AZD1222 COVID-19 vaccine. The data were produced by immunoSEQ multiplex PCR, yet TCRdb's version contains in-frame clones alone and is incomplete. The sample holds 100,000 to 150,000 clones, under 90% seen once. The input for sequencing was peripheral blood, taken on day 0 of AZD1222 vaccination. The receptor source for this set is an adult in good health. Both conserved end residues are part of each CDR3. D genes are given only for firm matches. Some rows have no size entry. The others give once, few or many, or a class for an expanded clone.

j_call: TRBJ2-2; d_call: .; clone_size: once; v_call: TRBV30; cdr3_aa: CAWTRTYGGELFF; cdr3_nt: TGTGCCTGGACCCGGACTTACGGCGGGGAGCTGTTTTTT
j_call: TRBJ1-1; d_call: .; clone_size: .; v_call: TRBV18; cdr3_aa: CASSPSTRNTEAFF; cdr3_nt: TGTGCCAGCTCACCCTCTACCAGGAACACTGAAGCTTTCTTT
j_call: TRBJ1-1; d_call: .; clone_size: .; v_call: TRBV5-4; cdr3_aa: CASSKLNTEAFF; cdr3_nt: TGTGCCAGCAGCAAACTTAACACTGAAGCTTTCTTT
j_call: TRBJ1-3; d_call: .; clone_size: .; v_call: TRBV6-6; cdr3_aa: CASIPTEVYGNTIYF; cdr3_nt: TGTGCCAGCATCCCGACAGAGGTATATGGAAACACCATATATTTT
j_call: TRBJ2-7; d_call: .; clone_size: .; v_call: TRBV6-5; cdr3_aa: CAINAGTSYEQYF; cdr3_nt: TGTGCCATCAACGCCGGGACCTCCTACGAGCAGTACTTC
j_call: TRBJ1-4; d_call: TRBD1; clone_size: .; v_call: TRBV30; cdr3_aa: CAWSAGQGLEKLFF; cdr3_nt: TGTGCCTGGAGTGCAGGACAGGGCCTTGAAAAACTGTTTTTT
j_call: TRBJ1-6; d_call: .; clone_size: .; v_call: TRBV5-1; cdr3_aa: CASRPGVSYNSPLHF; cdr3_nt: TGCGCCAGCAGACCCGGGGTGTCCTATAATTCACCCCTCCACTTT
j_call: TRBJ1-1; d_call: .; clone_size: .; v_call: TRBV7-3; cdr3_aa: CASSSQRNTEAFF; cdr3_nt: TGTGCCAGCAGCTCACAGAGGAACACTGAAGCTTTCTTT
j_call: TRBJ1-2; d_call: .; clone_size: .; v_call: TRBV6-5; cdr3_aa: CASKGRVDGYTF; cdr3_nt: TGTGCCAGCAAGGGCAGGGTCGACGGCTACACCTTC
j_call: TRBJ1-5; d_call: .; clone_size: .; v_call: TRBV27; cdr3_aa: CASSLTAAFGNQPQHF; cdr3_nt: TGTGCCAGCAGTCTGACAGCCGCTTTCGGCAATCAGCCCCAGCATTTT
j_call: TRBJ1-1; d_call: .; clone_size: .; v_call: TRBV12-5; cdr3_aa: CASGSSAADEAFF; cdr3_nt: TGTGCTAGTGGTTCCTCCGCGGCTGACGAAGCTTTCTTT
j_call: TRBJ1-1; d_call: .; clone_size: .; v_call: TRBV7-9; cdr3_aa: CASSYPPNTEAFF; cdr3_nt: TGTGCCAGCAGCTACCCCCCGAACACTGAAGCTTTCTTT
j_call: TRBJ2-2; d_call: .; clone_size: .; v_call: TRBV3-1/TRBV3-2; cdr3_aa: CASSRKSAGELFF; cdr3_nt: TGTGCCAGCAGCCGAAAGAGTGCCGGGGAGCTGTTTTTT
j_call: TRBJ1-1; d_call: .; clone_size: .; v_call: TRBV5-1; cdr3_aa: CASGEGRKNTEAFF; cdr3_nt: TGCGCCAGCGGGGAGGGACGCAAGAACACTGAAGCTTTCTTT
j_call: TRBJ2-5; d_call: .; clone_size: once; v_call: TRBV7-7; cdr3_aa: CASSTRDQETQYF; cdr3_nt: TGTGCCAGCAGCACTAGAGACCAAGAGACCCAGTACTTC
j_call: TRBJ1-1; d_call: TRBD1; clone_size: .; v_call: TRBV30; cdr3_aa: CALRTGEGTEAFF; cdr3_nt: TGTGCCCTAAGGACAGGGGAGGGCACTGAAGCTTTCTTT
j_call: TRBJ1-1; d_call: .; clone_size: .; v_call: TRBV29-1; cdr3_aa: CSASWRGNTEAFF; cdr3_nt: TGCAGCGCTTCGTGGAGGGGAAACACTGAAGCTTTCTTT
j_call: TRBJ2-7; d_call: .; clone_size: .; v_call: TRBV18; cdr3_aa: CASSPPMRGGYEQYF; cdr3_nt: TGTGCCAGCTCACCACCGATGCGAGGGGGCTACGAGCAGTACTTC
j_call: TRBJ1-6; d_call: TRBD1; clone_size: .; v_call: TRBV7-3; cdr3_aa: CASSSGQFSPLHF; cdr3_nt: TGTGCCAGCAGCTCGGGACAGTTCTCACCCCTCCACTTT
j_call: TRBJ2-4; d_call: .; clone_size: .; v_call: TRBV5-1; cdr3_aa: CASSPKGGLVNIQYF; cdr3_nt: TGCGCCAGCAGCCCAAAGGGGGGGCTCGTGAACATTCAGTACTTC
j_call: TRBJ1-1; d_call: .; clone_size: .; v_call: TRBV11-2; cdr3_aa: CASSLSGGEAFF; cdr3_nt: TGTGCCAGCAGCTTATCGGGAGGTGAAGCTTTCTTT
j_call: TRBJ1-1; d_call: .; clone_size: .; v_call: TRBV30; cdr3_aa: CAWRENTEAFF; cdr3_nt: TGTGCCTGGAGGGAGAACACTGAAGCTTTCTTT